This record looks at one TCR beta chain sequence and its context. Per the original methods: Amplification of reference gene primers was used by the study to estimate nucleated cell counts. Generated by immunoSEQ multiplex PCR, the TCRdb table keeps only in-frame clones and is missing some. That table is the source of V, J and clone size, and D and trimming were worked out from the DNA. The sample has around 180,000 clones; roughly four fifths are singletons. V trimming: 1 base; J trimming: 0 bases; junction bases outside the gene matches: 4. CDR1 is SGHVS and CDR2 is FNYEAQ in the germline V gene. CDR3 length equals 16 residues. This sample is part of a study of blood T cell repertoires in COVID-19. About the study: COVID-19 samples collected from the United States, Italy and Spain covered acute and convalescent phases. Sample material is recorded as cDNA or gDNA derived from T cells, B-cell-depleted T cells, or PBMCs.

Sequences were obtained from peripheral blood. The sequence was obtained from a human donor in a cohort sampled during active COVID-19. The chain carries TRBV7-6 and TRBJ1-1; 8 positions match TRBD1. CDR3: CASSLGRGQVNTEAFF. Written as DNA, the CDR3 is TGTGCCAGCAGCTTAGGCAGGGGGCAGGTGAACACTGAAGCTTTCTTT. Using reference TRBV7-6 and TRBJ1-1 for the parts outside the CDR3, the full variable domain is GAGVSQSPRYKVTKRGQDVALRCDPISGHVSLYWYRQALGQGPEFLTYFNYEAQQDKSGLPNDRFSAERPEGSISTLTIQRTEQRDSAMYRCASSLGRGQVNTEAFFGQGTRLTVV.